The source of this T cell receptor beta chain is a study of CD8 T cells in ankylosing spondylitis. The study, taken as a whole, reports: Made up of several highly homologous variants, a TCR beta motif appeared characteristic of ankylosing spondylitis blood.

This clonotype was seen a handful of times. Its antigen is not known. Preparation of TCR beta libraries was done by quantitative 5'-RACE with molecular barcodes. TCRdb called the 5' RACE reads again in MiXCR, with one record for every CDR3 protein. The profile shows roughly 230,000 distinct CDR3 sequences, roughly 18% of them singletons. The CDR3 has 14 amino acids. CDR1 is MNHNS and CDR2 is SASEGT in the germline V gene. Trimming left V 6 bases short and J 7 bases short, with 18 bases between. This TCR derives from a male donor with ankylosing spondylitis or in good health (not recorded which). This chain joins TRBV6-1 and TRBJ1-1, with D possibly matching TRBD1 (5 bases). Input material: blood, either unsorted or a sorted T cell fraction (not recorded which). The DNA of the CDR3 is TGTGCCAGCAGCGATAGGCCGGACAATAATGAAGCTTTCTTT. It encodes CASSDRPDNNEAFF.